What follows are 25 T cell receptor beta chains derived from one specimen sequenced in a study of blood T cell repertoires in COVID-19. Sequencing was performed with immunoSEQ multiplex PCR; in TCRdb, only in-frame clones are kept and a portion is missing. The table includes hundreds of thousands of clones, 70% to 85% detected once. Specimen: peripheral blood. The receptors shown here come from a woman aged 80 or older with acute or convalescent COVID-19.

The CDR3 is CASSPGTSGVFSTDTQYF. The CDR3 DNA reads TGTGCCAGCTCACCCGGGACTAGCGGGGTTTTTAGCACAGATACGCAGTATTTT. This chain connects TRBV18 to TRBJ2-3; 13 nucleotides agree with TRBD2. Germline loops: CDR1 KGHSH, CDR2 LQKENI. With V trimmed by 3 bases and J by 0 bases, 6 bases remained unmatched. CDR3 length: 18 amino acids.

The chain couples TRBV6-6 to TRBJ2-3, with D possibly being TRBD1 (7 bases). Germline CDR1 reads MNHNY; CDR2 reads SVGAGI (reference sequence). The CDR3 is 16 amino acids. V was trimmed by 6 bases and J by 2 bases, leaving 18 bases between them. The CDR3 loop is CASSRLGGTVTDTQYF. The CDR3 DNA follows: TGTGCCAGCAGCCGCCTGGGCGGGACAGTCACAGATACGCAGTATTTT.

The V gene is TRBV6-5, the J gene TRBJ2-1; 7 positions match TRBD2. Germline trimming cut 6 bases from V and 2 bases from J; bases unmatched to any gene: 4. The germline gives CDR1 MNHEY, CDR2 SVGAGI. The length of the CDR3 is 14 residues. The CDR3: CASSSGVPYNEQFF. Written as DNA, the CDR3 is TGTGCCAGCAGCAGCGGGGTTCCCTACAATGAGCAGTTCTTC.

This clone was seen once. The rearrangement links TRBV27 to TRBJ2-7, with 9 nucleotides matching TRBD1. Germline V gene lookup returns CDR1 MNHEY and CDR2 SMNVEV (reference sequence). V shed 1 base and J 5 bases; nucleotides not matched to a gene: 12. The CDR3 consists of 17 residues. The CDR3 region has the DNA TGTGCCAGCAGTTTATATTTCGGGACAGGGTTCGTCCACGAGCAGTACTTC. It yields the protein CASSLYFGTGFVHEQYF.

V usage is TRBV7-2 and J usage is TRBJ2-7; D is unresolved. Germline CDR1 is SGHTA and CDR2 is FQGNSA. The CDR3 runs 16 residues. Trimming pared 2 bases from V and 2 bases from J, leaving 16 bases between. This CDR3 reads CASSLIPQRLTYEQYF. In nucleotides, the CDR3 is TGTGCCAGCAGCTTAATTCCCCAGCGACTCACCTACGAGCAGTACTTC.

The CDR3 protein is CASSSQGQGPSYEQYF. In DNA form, the CDR3 reads TGTGCCAGCAGTTCCCAGGGACAGGGCCCTTCCTACGAGCAGTACTTC. The chain joins TRBV6-6 to TRBJ2-7; the match to TRBD1 covers 9 bases. Germline lookup yields CDR1 MNHNY and CDR2 SVGAGI (reference sequence). V lost 4 bases, J lost 1 base, and 8 bases stayed unmatched. The CDR3 contains 16 residues.

The CDR3 bases are TGTGCCAGCAGCTTCCAGGGGGGAGAGACCCAGTACTTC. Its protein is CASSFQGGETQYF. The chain is built from TRBV7-9 and TRBJ2-5, with D perhaps TRBD1 (7 bases). CDR1 is SEHNR and CDR2 is FQNEAQ in the germline V gene (reference sequence). The CDR3 extends over 13 amino acids. Trimming cost V 3 bases and J 4 bases, with 9 bases left between them.

The chain uses TRBV5-4 and TRBJ2-6; D is possibly TRBD1 (5 bases). The V end was cut by 0 bases, the J end by 0 bases, with 7 bases between. The CDR3 has 16 amino acids. Looked up from germline, CDR1 is SGHNT and CDR2 is YYREEE (reference sequence). CDR3 sequence (DNA): TGTGCCAGCAGCTTGGGGGGCCTCTCTGGGGCCAACGTCCTGACTTTC. Amino acids: CASSLGGLSGANVLTF. The variable domain in full, with the rest retrieved from reference TRBV5-4 and TRBJ2-6, is ETGVTQSPTHLIKTRGQQVTLRCSSQSGHNTVSWYQQALGQGPQFIFQYYREEENGRGNFPPRFSGLQFPNYSSELNVNALELDDSALYLCASSLGGLSGANVLTFGAGSRLTVL.

This chain uses TRBV7-2 with TRBJ1-5; D possibly corresponds to TRBD1 (5 bases). The CDR3 runs 13 residues. Trimming took 2 bases from V and 7 from J, leaving 9 bases between them. The germline CDR1 and CDR2 sequences are SGHTA and FQGNSA. This chain's CDR3 is CASSLSREQPQHF. The CDR3 bases are TGTGCCAGCAGCTTAAGCAGGGAACAGCCCCAGCATTTT.

The chain links TRBV5-6 to TRBJ2-2; D possibly corresponds to TRBD2 (5 bases). Germline V gene sequence: CDR1 SGHDT, CDR2 YYEEEE. The CDR3 runs 13 residues. Trimming cost V 2 bases and J 6 bases, with 8 bases left between them. CDR3 residues: CASSFPGAGELFF. CDR3 sequence (DNA): TGTGCCAGCAGCTTTCCCGGGGCCGGGGAGCTGTTTTTT.

The chain is built from TRBV7-2 and TRBJ2-2; TRBD1 might be the D (6 bases). With 5 bases removed from V and 4 bases from J, the gap between germline ends came to 11 bases. The germline V gene encodes CDR1 SGHTA and CDR2 FQGNSA. The CDR3 runs 14 residues. This chain's CDR3 is CASSPDRSTGELFF. DNA for the CDR3: TGTGCCAGCAGCCCAGACAGGAGCACCGGGGAGCTGTTTTTT.

The chain is built from TRBV5-8 and TRBJ1-2, with D unclear. Per germline, CDR1 SGHTS and CDR2 YDEGEE. V was shortened by 4 bases and J by 4 bases, with 8 bases between the two germline ends. The CDR3 contains 12 residues. CDR3 bases: TGTGCCAGCAGCCCGTGGCCCTATGGCTACACCTTC. Its translation: CASSPWPYGYTF. The full variable domain, its missing parts supplied by reference TRBV5-8 and TRBJ1-2, is EAGVTQSPTHLIKTRGQQATLRCSPISGHTSVYWYQQALGLGLQFLLWYDEGEERNRGNFPPRFSGRQFPNYSSELNVNALELEDSALYLCASSPWPYGYTFGSGTRLTVV.

The J gene is TRBJ1-2, the V gene TRBV9; D not resolved. Germline V gene data show CDR1 as SGDLS and CDR2 as YYNGEE. Trimming stripped 2 bases from V and 8 bases from J, with 13 bases between. CDR3 size: 13 residues. The CDR3 coding sequence is TGTGCCAGCAGCGTTGAGTCAGGATACGGCTACACCTTC. It specifies CASSVESGYGYTF.

The chain has TRBV2 and TRBJ1-1; 8 bases match TRBD1. V trimming: 8 bases; J trimming: 4 bases; junction bases outside the gene matches: 6. This CDR3 spans 13 amino acids. Germline CDR1 and CDR2: SNHLY and FYNNEI. CDR3: CASGGQASTEAFF. The CDR3 DNA follows: TGTGCCAGCGGGGGACAGGCTAGCACTGAAGCTTTCTTT.

The chain recombines TRBV3-1 (or the pseudogene TRBV3-2) with TRBJ1-1, with D unresolved. V lost 1 base, J lost 11 bases, and 14 bases lay in between. CDR1 and CDR2 (germline): LGHDT, YNNKEL (reference sequence). The CDR3 consists of 13 residues. The CDR3 spells CASSQGGSPGAFF. CDR3 DNA: TGTGCCAGCAGCCAAGGTGGCAGCCCCGGGGCTTTCTTT.

This clone was seen a single time. V gene TRBV5-4 combines with J gene TRBJ2-7, with 11 bases aligning to TRBD2. Germline CDR1 SGHNT, CDR2 YYREEE (reference sequence). V trimming: 5 bases; J trimming: 2 bases; junction bases outside the gene matches: 3. The CDR3 has 14 amino acids. The CDR3: CASRSSGGAYEQYF. CDR3 bases: TGTGCCAGCAGAAGTAGCGGGGGGGCCTACGAGCAGTACTTC.

The genes are TRBV5-5 and TRBJ2-5; the match to TRBD1 covers 9 bases. Germline assignment: CDR1 SGHKS and CDR2 YYEKEE (reference sequence). The CDR3 covers 15 residues. The V gene end was trimmed by 4 bases and the J gene end by 3 bases; junction bases not matched to a gene: 7. CDR3 sequence (DNA): TGTGCCAGCAGCATGGCCGGGACAGGGAAAGAGACCCAGTACTTC. Its translation is CASSMAGTGKETQYF. The full variable domain, its missing parts supplied by reference TRBV5-5 and TRBJ2-5, is DAGVTQSPTHLIKTRGQQVTLRCSPISGHKSVSWYQQVLGQGPQFIFQYYEKEERGRGNFPDRFSARQFPNYSSELNVNALLLGDSALYLCASSMAGTGKETQYFGPGTRLLVL.

Concerning this clone itself: Other nucleotide sequences from this sample produce the same CDR3. V and J are TRBV7-2 and TRBJ2-2, with TRBD2 identical over 14 bases. Per germline, CDR1 SGHTA and CDR2 FQGNSA. The CDR3 spans 15 residues. J lost 7 bases, V lost 3 bases, and 1 base had no gene match. CDR3 nucleotide sequence: TGTGCCAGCAGCTTGGGACTAGCGGGAGTCGGGGAGCTGTTTTTT. Encoded protein: CASSLGLAGVGELFF.

The chain couples TRBV5-1 to TRBJ1-6, with D possibly matching TRBD1 (5 bases). V was clipped by 4 bases and J by 9 bases, with 17 bases between them. CDR3 length: 15 residues. The germline CDR1 and CDR2 sequences are SGHRS and YFSETQ. The CDR3 reads CASSRPGGRVSPLHF. CDR3 bases: TGCGCCAGCAGCAGGCCGGGGGGACGGGTTTCACCCCTCCACTTT.

This chain links TRBV11-2 with TRBJ2-7; 7 positions agree with TRBD1. Germline V gene lookup returns CDR1 SGHAT and CDR2 FQNNGV. This CDR3 spans 15 amino acids. The junction had 4 bases not matched to a gene; V was cut back by 2 bases and J by 0 bases. The CDR3 here is CASSLYRDSSYEQYF. The CDR3 bases are TGTGCCAGCAGCTTATACCGGGACAGCTCCTACGAGCAGTACTTC.

The V gene is TRBV14, the J gene TRBJ2-1; TRBD1 agrees at 12 bases. The V and J ends lost 0 bases and 7 bases, in that order; junction bases with no gene match: 7. The CDR3 extends over 17 amino acids. Germline V lookup: CDR1 SGHDN, CDR2 FVKESK. In DNA form, the CDR3 reads TGTGCCAGCAGCCAAGACAGGGGGACAGGGGGCCGAAATGAGCAGTTCTTC. This encodes CASSQDRGTGGRNEQFF.

This chain links TRBV19 with TRBJ1-4; D possibly corresponds to TRBD1 (5 bases). The V gene's germline CDR1 is LNHDA and CDR2 SQIVND (reference sequence). The CDR3 has 16 residues. V dropped 0 bases and J dropped 5 bases, with 13 bases sitting between them. CDR3 DNA: TGTGCCAGTAGTATAGATCTATCGACAGCGAATGAAAAACTGTTTTTT. Protein product: CASSIDLSTANEKLFF. The whole variable domain, remainder taken from reference TRBV19 and TRBJ1-4, is DGGITQSPKYLFRKEGQNVTLSCEQNLNHDAMYWYRQDPGQGLRLIYYSQIVNDFQKGDIAEGYSVSREKKESFPLTVTSAQKNPTAFYLCASSIDLSTANEKLFFGSGTQLSVL.

The V gene is TRBV18, the J gene TRBJ2-3; TRBD1 aligns across 11 bases. CDR1 and CDR2 (germline): KGHSH, LQKENI. There are 15 residues in the CDR3. Trimming cost V 3 bases and J 4 bases; bases outside gene matches: 3. DNA for the CDR3: TGTGCCAGCTCACCTCGGACAGGGGGCTCAGATACGCAGTATTTT. Amino acid sequence: CASSPRTGGSDTQYF. Full variable domain (remainder filled in from reference TRBV18 and TRBJ2-3): NAGVMQNPRHLVRRRGQEARLRCSPMKGHSHVYWYRQLPEEGLKFMVYLQKENIIDESGMPKERFSAEFPKEGPSILRIQQVVRGDSAAYFCASSPRTGGSDTQYFGPGTRLTVL.

The CDR3 nucleotides read TGCGCCAGCAGCTTGGCGGGGAGCCCCGACACCTACGAGCAGTACTTC. Translated, it gives CASSLAGSPDTYEQYF. The chain uses TRBV5-1 and TRBJ2-7; TRBD2 is a possible D gene (5 bases). With 0 bases removed from V and 2 bases from J, the gap between germline ends came to 15 bases. The CDR3 covers 16 residues. Germline-derived CDR1 and CDR2 are SGHRS and YFSETQ. Full variable domain (remainder filled in from reference TRBV5-1 and TRBJ2-7): KAGVTQTPRYLIKTRGQQVTLSCSPISGHRSVSWYQQTPGQGLQFLFEYFSETQRNKGNFPGRFSGRQFSNSRSEMNVSTLELGDSALYLCASSLAGSPDTYEQYFGPGTRLTVT.

The rearrangement links TRBV2 to TRBJ1-2, with 8 bases aligning to TRBD1. The V gene end was trimmed by 4 bases and the J gene end by 13 bases; junction bases not matched to a gene: 11. This CDR3 has 13 amino acids. Germline V lookup: CDR1 SNHLY, CDR2 FYNNEI. The CDR3 protein is CASSVDRGRLSTF. In DNA form, the CDR3 reads TGTGCCAGCAGTGTTGACAGGGGACGGTTAAGCACCTTC.